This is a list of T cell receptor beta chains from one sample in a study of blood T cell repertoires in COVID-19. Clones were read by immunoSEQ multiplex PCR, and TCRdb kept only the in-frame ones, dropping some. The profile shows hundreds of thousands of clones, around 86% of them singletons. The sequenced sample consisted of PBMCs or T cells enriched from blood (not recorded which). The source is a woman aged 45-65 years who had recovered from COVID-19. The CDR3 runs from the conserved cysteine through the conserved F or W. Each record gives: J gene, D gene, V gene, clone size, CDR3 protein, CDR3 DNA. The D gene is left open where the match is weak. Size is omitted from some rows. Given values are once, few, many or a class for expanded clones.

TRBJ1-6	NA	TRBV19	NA	CASSMWARASPLHF	TGTGCCAGTAGTATGTGGGCCAGGGCTTCACCCCTCCACTTT
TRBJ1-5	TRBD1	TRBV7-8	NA	CASSLGTVNSNQPQHF	TGTGCCAGCAGCCTTGGGACAGTCAATAGCAATCAGCCCCAGCATTTT
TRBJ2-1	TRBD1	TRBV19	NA	CASSRGLTGSSYNEQFF	TGTGCCAGTAGTAGGGGGCTGACAGGGAGCTCCTACAATGAGCAGTTCTTC
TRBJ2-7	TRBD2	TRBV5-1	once	CASSHGLAGGRTHEQYF	TGCGCCAGCAGCCACGGACTAGCGGGGGGTCGGACCCACGAGCAGTACTTC
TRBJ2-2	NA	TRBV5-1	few	CASRPTGRGGTGELFF	TGCGCCAGCAGGCCGACGGGCAGGGGTGGCACCGGGGAGCTGTTTTTT
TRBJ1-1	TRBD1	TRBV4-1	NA	CASSQTRTGRVNTEAFF	TGCGCCAGCAGCCAGACTAGGACAGGGCGGGTGAACACTGAAGCTTTCTTT
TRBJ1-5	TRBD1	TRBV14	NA	CASSRQGGQPQHF	TGTGCCAGCAGCCGACAGGGAGGTCAGCCCCAGCATTTT
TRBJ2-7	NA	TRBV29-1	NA	CSVRFPGRGREQYF	TGCAGCGTACGTTTTCCCGGGAGAGGGAGAGAGCAGTACTTC
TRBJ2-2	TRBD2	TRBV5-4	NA	CASSAVAGGLTGELFF	TGTGCCAGCAGCGCTGTAGCGGGGGGGCTCACCGGGGAGCTGTTTTTT
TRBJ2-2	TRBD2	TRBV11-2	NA	CASSPELAGGPNTGELFF	TGTGCCAGCAGCCCCGAACTAGCGGGGGGCCCGAACACCGGGGAGCTGTTTTTT
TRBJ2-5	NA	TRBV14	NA	CASSPNMGRAGETQYF	TGTGCCAGCAGCCCAAATATGGGCAGGGCAGGAGAGACCCAGTACTTC
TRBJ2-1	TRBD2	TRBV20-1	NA	CSASSGGAWSNEQFF	TGCAGTGCAAGTAGCGGGGGGGCCTGGTCTAATGAGCAGTTCTTC
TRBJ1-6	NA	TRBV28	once	CASSPQGASYNSPLHF	TGTGCCAGCAGTCCCCAGGGTGCTTCCTATAATTCACCCCTCCACTTT
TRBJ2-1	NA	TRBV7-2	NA	CASSTTVGGRSYNEQFF	TGTGCCAGCAGTACAACAGTCGGGGGGCGCTCCTACAATGAGCAGTTCTTC
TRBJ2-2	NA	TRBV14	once	CASSQATNTGELFF	TGTGCCAGCAGCCAAGCTACGAACACCGGGGAGCTGTTTTTT
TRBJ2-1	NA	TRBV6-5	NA	CASSYNGDEQFF	TGTGCCAGCAGTTACAATGGAGATGAGCAGTTCTTC
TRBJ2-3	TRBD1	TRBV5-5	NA	CASSSPTGTVNTDTQYF	TGTGCCAGCAGCTCCCCGACCGGGACAGTTAACACAGATACGCAGTATTTT
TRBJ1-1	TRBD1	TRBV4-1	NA	CASSQGQGGTEAFF	TGCGCCAGCAGCCAAGGACAGGGTGGGACTGAAGCTTTCTTT
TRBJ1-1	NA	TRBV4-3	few	CASSQGIVWRASPNTEAFF	TGCGCCAGCAGCCAAGGGATAGTTTGGCGGGCATCTCCGAACACTGAAGCTTTCTTT
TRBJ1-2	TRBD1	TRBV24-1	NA	CATSDLGRGSEGYTF	TGTGCCACCAGTGATTTGGGCAGGGGGTCGGAAGGCTACACCTTC
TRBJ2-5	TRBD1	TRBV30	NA	CAWTPATGGWLETQYF	TGTGCCTGGACCCCTGCTACAGGGGGCTGGTTGGAGACCCAGTACTTC
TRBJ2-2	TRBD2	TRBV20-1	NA	CSASAGLDSGELFF	TGCAGTGCTAGTGCCGGACTAGATTCCGGGGAGCTGTTTTTT
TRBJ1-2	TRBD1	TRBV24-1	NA	CATSDSGQGSLSGYTF	TGTGCCACCAGTGACTCGGGACAGGGGAGTCTTAGTGGCTACACCTTC
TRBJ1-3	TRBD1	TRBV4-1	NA	CASSSPGQGPSVSGNTIYF	TGCGCCAGCAGCTCCCCGGGACAGGGCCCTAGTGTCTCTGGAAACACCATATATTTT
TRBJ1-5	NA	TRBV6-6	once	CASRLDTGINQPQHF	TGTGCCAGCAGACTAGACACAGGGATAAATCAGCCCCAGCATTTT
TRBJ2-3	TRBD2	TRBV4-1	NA	CASSQVAGGTDTQYF	TGCGCCAGCAGCCAAGTGGCGGGGGGCACAGATACGCAGTATTTT
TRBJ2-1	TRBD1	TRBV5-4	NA	CASSSPGQGAPDEQFF	TGTGCCAGCAGCTCCCCGGGACAGGGGGCGCCGGATGAGCAGTTCTTC
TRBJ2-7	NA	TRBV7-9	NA	CASSRSENEQYF	TGTGCCAGCAGCCGATCGGAGAACGAGCAGTACTTC
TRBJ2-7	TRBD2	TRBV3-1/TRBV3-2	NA	CASSQDGAWEEREDRSYEQYF	TGTGCCAGCAGCCAAGATGGTGCTTGGGAGGAGCGGGAGGACCGCTCCTACGAGCAGTACTTC
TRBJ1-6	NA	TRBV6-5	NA	CASSSLVSSYNSPLHF	TGTGCCAGCAGTTCTCTTGTCAGCTCCTATAATTCACCCCTCCACTTT
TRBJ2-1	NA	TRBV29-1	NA	CSSESGTPLYNEQFF	TGCAGCTCGGAATCCGGGACACCGCTCTACAATGAGCAGTTCTTC
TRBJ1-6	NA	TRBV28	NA	CASSPRYNSPLHF	TGTGCCAGCAGCCCTCGTTATAATTCACCCCTCCACTTT
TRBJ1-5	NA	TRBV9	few	CASSVGSGSGQPQHF	TGTGCCAGCAGCGTAGGGTCTGGGTCGGGTCAGCCCCAGCATTTT
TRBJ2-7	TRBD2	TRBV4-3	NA	CASSQELAASYEQYF	TGCGCCAGCAGCCAAGAACTAGCGGCCTCCTACGAGCAGTACTTC
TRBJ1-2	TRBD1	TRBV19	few	CASSPQGADGYTF	TGTGCCAGTAGTCCACAGGGGGCTGATGGCTACACCTTC
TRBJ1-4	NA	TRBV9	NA	CASSFSGEGEKLFF	TGTGCCAGCAGCTTTTCAGGGGAAGGGGAAAAACTGTTTTTT
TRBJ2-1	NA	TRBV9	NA	CASSEWDNYNEQFF	TGTGCCAGCAGCGAATGGGACAATTACAATGAGCAGTTCTTC
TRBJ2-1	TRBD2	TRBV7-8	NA	CASSLGSGNNEQFF	TGTGCCAGCAGCTTGGGCAGCGGGAACAATGAGCAGTTCTTC
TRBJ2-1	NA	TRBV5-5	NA	CASSRVAGVDEQFF	TGTGCCAGCAGCCGGGTAGCAGGGGTGGATGAGCAGTTCTTC
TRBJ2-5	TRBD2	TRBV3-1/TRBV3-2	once	CASSQAELAGARITETQYF	TGTGCCAGCAGCCAAGCCGAGCTAGCGGGGGCTCGAATTACAGAGACCCAGTACTTC
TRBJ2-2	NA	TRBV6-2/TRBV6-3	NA	CASSYRGSPTGELFF	TGTGCCAGCAGTTACCGAGGGTCCCCCACCGGGGAGCTGTTTTTT
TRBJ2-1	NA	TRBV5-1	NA	CASSLGGVSYNEQFF	TGCGCCAGCAGCTTGGGCGGGGTGTCCTACAATGAGCAGTTCTTC
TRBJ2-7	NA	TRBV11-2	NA	CASSYAGLSEQYF	TGTGCCAGCAGCTATGCAGGATTATCCGAGCAGTACTTC
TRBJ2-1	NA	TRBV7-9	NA	CASGRGNYNEQFF	TGTGCCAGCGGGAGAGGGAACTACAATGAGCAGTTCTTC
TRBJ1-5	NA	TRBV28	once	CATGRQPQHF	TGTGCCACTGGGAGGCAGCCCCAGCATTTT